This passage covers 24 T cell receptor beta chains from one sample sequenced in a study of monozygotic twins with inflammatory bowel disease. TCRdb re-called the 5' RACE reads, yielding one record per CDR3 amino acid sequence without DNA. The listing contains 300,000 to 350,000 distinct CDR3 sequences. The sequencing sample was made of blood. These receptors originate from a human donor with ulcerative colitis or Crohn's disease, or a healthy co-twin of an affected twin (not recorded which).

This rearrangement joins TRBV19 to TRBJ1-5; checking the TCRdb D call of TRBD1 is not possible without DNA. Germline V gives CDR1 LNHDA, CDR2 SQIVND (reference sequence). CDR3 length equals 15 residues. The CDR3 here is CASRRDSLYNQPQHF.

The chain couples TRBV4-2 to TRBJ1-5; TCRdb lists TRBD1, though no DNA is available to test this call. CDR3 length equals 18 residues. Germline V gives CDR1 LGHNA, CDR2 YNFKEQ. The chain's CDR3 is CASSQDGQGITSNQPQHF.

The chain links TRBV4-1 to TRBJ1-2; TCRdb outputs TRBD1, but without DNA this stays unchecked. The CDR3 is 15 amino acids. CDR1 and CDR2 (germline): MGHRA, YSYEKL. CDR3 sequence reads: CASSQPTGGIYGYTF.

The rearrangement joins TRBV4-1 to TRBJ1-5. Germline V gene data show CDR1 as MGHRA and CDR2 as YSYEKL. The CDR3 has 13 residues. CDR3 in amino acids: CASSQEESQPQHF.

CDR3 protein: CSAREGRQTLAKNIQYF. The rearrangement joins TRBV20-1 to TRBJ2-4; TCRdb designates TRBD2, a call that cannot be tested without DNA. CDR1 and CDR2 from the germline V gene are DFQATT and SNEGSKA (reference sequence). CDR3 length: 17 amino acids.

The chain carries TRBV28 and TRBJ2-5; TCRdb gives TRBD2 as the D gene, but with no DNA this cannot be confirmed. Germline V gene lookup returns CDR1 MDHEN and CDR2 SYDVKM. The CDR3 spans 16 residues. The CDR3 loop reads CASRLVDSLSRETQYF.

The chain links TRBV28 to TRBJ1-2; with no DNA, the TCRdb D assignment of TRBD1 cannot be verified. The CDR3 length is 15 residues. Germline CDR1 is MDHEN and CDR2 is SYDVKM. This CDR3 reads CASSSYRGDGYGYTF.

The rearrangement links TRBV20-1 to TRBJ2-1; TCRdb returns TRBD1, unconfirmable since there is no DNA. Germline V lookup: CDR1 DFQATT, CDR2 SNEGSKA (reference sequence). This CDR3 contains 11 residues. The CDR3 loop reads CSATGGNEQFF.

This chain links TRBV20-1 with TRBJ2-5; TCRdb names TRBD2, which stays unverified in the absence of DNA. This CDR3 region has 14 residues. Looked up from germline, CDR1 is DFQATT and CDR2 is SNEGSKA (reference sequence). The CDR3 here is CSAKGGGGPETQYF.

V is TRBV28 and J is TRBJ1-3; TCRdb's D call, TRBD1, is unchecked because there is no DNA. Germline V gives CDR1 MDHEN, CDR2 SYDVKM. This CDR3 comprises 16 residues. The CDR3: CASLTGGAPSGNTIYF.

The V call is TRBV28, the J call TRBJ2-1; TCRdb selects TRBD1, and the lack of DNA leaves this call unchecked. Germline assignment: CDR1 MDHEN and CDR2 SYDVKM. This CDR3 contains 18 residues. The CDR3 spells CASSSRDSFSHSYNEQFF. The entire variable domain, with the rest obtained from reference TRBV28 and TRBJ2-1, is as follows: DVKVTQSSRYLVKRTGEKVFLECVQDMDHENMFWYRQDPGLGLRLIYFSYDVKMKEKGDIPEGYSVSREKKERFSLILESASTNQTSMYLCASSSRDSFSHSYNEQFFGPGTRLTVL.

The rearrangement links TRBV13 to TRBJ2-7; the TRBD2 assignment by TCRdb is unverifiable without DNA. Per germline, CDR1 PRHDT and CDR2 FYEKMQ (reference sequence). This CDR3 spans 13 amino acids. The CDR3 loop is CASSRKRGYEQYF.

CDR3 in amino acids: CATSRDKTGIQYF. The V gene is TRBV15, the J gene TRBJ2-4. Germline lookup yields CDR1 LNHNV and CDR2 YYDKDF (reference sequence). The CDR3 has 13 residues.

The chain couples TRBV5-4 to TRBJ2-1; without DNA, the TCRdb call of TRBD1 cannot be checked. Germline V CDR1 and CDR2: SGHNT, YYREEE (reference sequence). This CDR3 region has 16 residues. CDR3 protein: CASSSVAGATEAEQFF.

V and J are TRBV9 and TRBJ2-7; TCRdb designates TRBD1, a call that cannot be tested without DNA. The germline V gene has CDR1 SGDLS and CDR2 YYNGEE. The CDR3 contains 15 residues. CDR3 amino acids: CASSGGDRSSYEQYF.

The J gene is TRBJ2-1, the V gene TRBV19; TCRdb reports TRBD2, a call that lacks DNA to check it against. The CDR3 length is 15 residues. Germline assignment: CDR1 LNHDA and CDR2 SQIVND (reference sequence). This CDR3 is CASSLSGRGYNEQFF.

The chain combines TRBV5-1 with TRBJ2-5. Germline V gene lookup returns CDR1 SGHRS and CDR2 YFSETQ. The CDR3 totals 14 residues. The CDR3: CASPTPTGQETQYF.

J is TRBJ1-6 and V is TRBV3-1. The CDR3 sequence is 13 residues long. Germline lookup yields CDR1 LGHDT and CDR2 YNNKEL (reference sequence). The CDR3 loop reads CASSTTGNSRLHF. Using reference TRBV3-1 and TRBJ1-6 for the parts outside the CDR3, the full variable domain is DTAVSQTPKYLVTQMGNDKSIKCEQNLGHDTMYWYKQDSKKFLKIMFSYNNKELIINETVPNRFSPKSPDKAHLNLHINSLELGDSAVYFCASSTTGNSRLHFGNGTRLTVT.

J is TRBJ2-1 and V is TRBV6-2 or TRBV6-3. The length of the CDR3 is 16 residues. CDR1 and CDR2 from the germline V gene are MNHEY and SVGEGT. CDR3 amino acids: CASSTGDIATYNEQFF.

The V call is TRBV7-8, the J call TRBJ1-4; TCRdb designates TRBD1, a call that cannot be tested without DNA. This CDR3 has 17 amino acids. Per germline, CDR1 SGHVS and CDR2 FQNEAQ. The CDR3 here is CASSLSGTTLTGEKLFF.

This rearrangement joins TRBV20-1 to TRBJ2-1; TCRdb selects TRBD1, and the lack of DNA leaves this call unchecked. CDR3 length equals 14 residues. Germline CDR1 and CDR2: DFQATT and SNEGSKA (reference sequence). The CDR3 loop reads CSASRGGGQNEQFF.

The chain has TRBV7-9 and TRBJ2-1. CDR1 is SEHNR and CDR2 is FQNEAQ in the germline V gene (reference sequence). The CDR3 loop spans 15 amino acids. The CDR3: CASSNWGVPYNEQFF.

V and J are TRBV7-9 and TRBJ1-1; the D call of TRBD1 rests on TCRdb alone, since no DNA is present to check it. The V gene's germline CDR1 is SEHNR and CDR2 FQNEAQ (reference sequence). The CDR3 has 12 residues. This chain's CDR3 is CASSSTETEAFF.

This chain links TRBV29-1 with TRBJ2-1; lacking DNA, the TRBD1 call made by TCRdb goes unchecked. The germline V gene has CDR1 SQVTM and CDR2 ANQGSEA. CDR3 length: 14 amino acids. This chain's CDR3 is CSVSGGSSYNEQFF.